This passage covers 11 T cell receptor beta chains from one sample sequenced in a study of cytomegalovirus exposure and HLA in healthy donors. Using immunoSEQ multiplex PCR, the repertoire was profiled, and TCRdb retains in-frame clones only, with some absent. The data show about 54,000 clones, around 90% seen once. Sequenced: PBMCs. The receptors come from a woman aged 18 to 35 in good health and CMV-seropositive.

This rearrangement joins TRBV5-1 to TRBJ1-1; D is uncertain. In germline, CDR1 is SGHRS, CDR2 YFSETQ. CDR3 length: 14 amino acids. Deletions cut 5 bases from V and 1 base from J, with 12 bases between. The CDR3: CASRHILANTEAFF. DNA for the CDR3: TGCGCCAGCAGGCACATCTTAGCGAACACTGAAGCTTTCTTT.

The chain is built from TRBV19 and TRBJ1-4; no definite D call. The V gene lost 6 bases and the J gene lost 0 bases, with 14 bases spanning the gap. This CDR3 comprises 16 residues. Germline V lookup: CDR1 LNHDA, CDR2 SQIVND (reference sequence). Written as DNA, the CDR3 is TGTGCCAGTAGCTTGGGCGTCGGTACAACTAATGAAAAACTGTTTTTT. Its protein product is CASSLGVGTTNEKLFF.

The V and J genes are TRBV5-1 and TRBJ2-3, with D maybe TRBD1 (5 bases). Trimming removed 5 bases from V and 4 bases from J, with 14 bases in between. The CDR3 spans 14 residues. Germline assignment: CDR1 SGHRS and CDR2 YFSETQ. CDR3 loop: CASRSTATSDTQYF. The CDR3 DNA reads TGCGCCAGCAGGTCGACAGCGACATCAGATACGCAGTATTTT.

This clone was counted a single time. The rearrangement joins TRBV7-9 to TRBJ2-1, with D perhaps TRBD2 (5 bases). Trimming cost V 4 bases and J 9 bases, with 13 bases left between them. Looked up from germline, CDR1 is SEHNR and CDR2 is FQNEAQ (reference sequence). The length of the CDR3 is 13 residues. CDR3 amino acids: CASSYERGFEQFF. The CDR3 region has the DNA TGTGCCAGCAGCTACGAACGGGGATTTGAGCAGTTCTTC.

The chain employs TRBV9 and TRBJ1-3, with D maybe TRBD1 (6 bases). From germline, CDR1 is SGDLS and CDR2 YYNGEE. The CDR3 has 14 amino acids. Trimming removed 7 bases from V and 1 base from J, with 12 bases in between. CDR3 sequence (DNA): TGTGCCAGCTCCTCGGGGACATCTGGAAACACCATATATTTT. Translated, it gives CASSSGTSGNTIYF.

Comment on this clone: Relative to the germline gene, one junction end is altered; a read error may explain this. CDR3 loop: CASSLAETGDSPPHF. The CDR3 bases are TGCGCCAGCAGCTTGGCCGAGACAGGGGATTCACCCCCCCACTTT. The V gene is TRBV5-1, the J gene TRBJ1-6, with 8 bases that match TRBD1. The CDR3 has 15 amino acids. The V gene's germline CDR1 is SGHRS and CDR2 YFSETQ.

This chain uses TRBV7-9 with TRBJ2-3, with 8 nucleotides matching TRBD2. The germline CDR1 and CDR2 sequences are SEHNR and FQNEAQ (reference sequence). This CDR3 contains 14 residues. With 3 bases clipped from V and 3 bases from J, the junction kept 2 bases outside the gene matches. The chain's CDR3 is CASSLASGTDTQYF. CDR3 DNA: TGTGCCAGCAGCTTGGCTAGCGGGACAGATACGCAGTATTTT.

The J gene is TRBJ2-1, the V gene TRBV2; D not resolved. This CDR3 is 15 amino acids long. Germline CDR1 reads SNHLY; CDR2 reads FYNNEI. V dropped 5 bases and J dropped 1 base, with 12 bases sitting between them. In DNA form, the CDR3 reads TGTGCCAGCAGTCCCGACACGCGATCCTACAATGAGCAGTTCTTC. Translation gives CASSPDTRSYNEQFF.

The count of this clone is one. The chain combines TRBV7-9 with TRBJ2-3; weak D call: TRBD2 (5 bases). V gave up 10 bases and J gave up 5 bases, with 10 bases separating them. Germline loops: CDR1 SEHNR, CDR2 FQNEAQ (reference sequence). The CDR3 runs to 11 residues. CDR3 region: CATSEVDTQYF. The CDR3 DNA reads as TGTGCCACCTCGGAGGTAGATACGCAGTATTTT.

The chain couples TRBV5-4 to TRBJ1-2; 9 bases agree with TRBD1. Trimming cost V 0 bases and J 8 bases; bases outside gene matches: 8. CDR1 and CDR2 from the germline V gene are SGHNT and YYREEE (reference sequence). CDR3 length: 15 residues. The CDR3 spells CASSLAIHRGRGYTF. The CDR3, as DNA: TGTGCCAGCAGCTTGGCCATTCACAGGGGGCGCGGCTACACCTTC.

With regard to this clone: Compared with germline, one end of the junction differs, possibly owing to a read error. This rearrangement joins TRBV19 to TRBJ1-5; D is ambiguous. Germline V CDR1 and CDR2: LNHDA, SQIVND (reference sequence). The CDR3 extends over 9 amino acids. The DNA for the CDR3 is TGCCCTGGGCATCAGCCCCAGCATTTT. This gives the protein CPGHQPQHF.